These 20 T cell receptor beta chains were sequenced from one sample in a study of CD8 T cells in ankylosing spondylitis. Study-wide results and limits: Seven to nine highly homologous variants made up a TCR beta motif, and this motif appeared characteristic of ankylosing spondylitis blood.

TCRdb ran MiXCR on the 5' RACE reads and lists one entry per CDR3 protein. The table has roughly 670,000 distinct CDR3 sequences, about 20% seen once. What these receptors recognize is not known. Sequencing was performed on blood, either unsorted or a sorted T cell fraction (not recorded which). The receptors were gathered from a male donor with ankylosing spondylitis.

This clonotype was seen only a few times. J is TRBJ2-7 and V is TRBV6-2 or TRBV6-3, with 8 nucleotides matching TRBD2. Germline V gene lookup returns CDR1 MNHEY and CDR2 SVGEGT. V lost 2 bases and J lost 5; bases outside the gene matches: 5. The CDR3 loop spans 14 amino acids. Here the CDR3 reads CASSYEREPDEQYF. CDR3 DNA: TGTGCCAGCAGTTACGAGCGGGAGCCTGACGAGCAGTACTTC.

Only a few counts were recorded for this clonotype. The CDR3 nucleotides read TGTGCCAGCAGCCAAGATCGGGCGGGGGACTCCTACAATGAGCAGTTCTTC. Its translation: CASSQDRAGDSYNEQFF. The V gene is TRBV4-2, the J gene TRBJ2-1; 7 bases match TRBD2. Germline CDR1 is LGHNA and CDR2 is YNFKEQ. This CDR3 is built from 17 residues. V shed 0 bases, J shed 0 bases, and the junction held 5 bases outside the gene matches.

The genes are TRBV20-1 and TRBJ1-1; TRBD1 matches at 7 bases. V shed 3 bases, J shed 0 bases, and the junction held 7 bases outside the gene matches. The CDR3 covers 15 residues. Germline V CDR1 and CDR2: DFQATT, SNEGSKA (reference sequence). The CDR3 DNA reads TGCAGTGCTAGGTCCCCGGGACAGCTGAACACTGAAGCTTTCTTT. It encodes CSARSPGQLNTEAFF.

This clonotype has just a few counts. The chain couples TRBV4-3 to TRBJ2-1; D is possibly TRBD1 (5 bases). Germline lookup yields CDR1 LGHNA and CDR2 YSLEER. The ends were cut back, 0 bases at V and 1 base at J, with 10 bases in the middle. The CDR3 length is 16 residues. As DNA, the CDR3 is TGCGCCAGCAGCCAAGAGGACAATCCTTCCTACAATGAGCAGTTCTTC. Protein product: CASSQEDNPSYNEQFF.

The CDR3 protein is CAINDGGNTDTQYF. Here the CDR3 DNA reads TGTGCCATCAACGATGGGGGTAACACAGATACGCAGTATTTT. The V gene is TRBV10-3, the J gene TRBJ2-3; perhaps D is TRBD1 or TRBD2 (5 bases each). This CDR3 has 14 residues. In germline, CDR1 is ENHRY, CDR2 SYGVKD. V was shortened by 7 bases and J by 2 bases, with 13 bases between the two germline ends.

This rearrangement joins TRBV5-6 to TRBJ2-1, with D unresolved. CDR1 and CDR2 from the germline V gene are SGHDT and YYEEEE. CDR3 length: 15 residues. Trimming took 0 bases from V and 6 from J, leaving 13 bases between them. The CDR3 is CASSLARQVPNEQFF. DNA of the CDR3: TGTGCCAGCAGCTTGGCCAGGCAGGTCCCCAATGAGCAGTTCTTC.

The chain combines TRBV20-1 with TRBJ2-7; D perhaps matches TRBD2 (5 bases). The germline V and J ends were trimmed by 1 base and 3 bases, with 16 bases remaining between them. CDR1 and CDR2 from the germline V gene are DFQATT and SNEGSKA (reference sequence). The CDR3 totals 15 residues. The CDR3 DNA reads as TGCAGTGCTAGAGCGACCGAGGGTTACAGCTACGAGCAGTACTTC. Translating gives CSARATEGYSYEQYF.

This rearrangement joins TRBV5-1 to TRBJ2-3; D perhaps matches TRBD1 (5 bases). Between the trimmed V and J ends, which lost 4 bases and 1 base, there was a span of 16 bases. Germline CDR1 is SGHRS and CDR2 is YFSETQ. The CDR3 runs to 16 residues. The CDR3 bases are TGCGCCAGCAGCCAGGGTCGGCCCAGCGGCACAGATACGCAGTATTTT. Translated: CASSQGRPSGTDTQYF.

There are a few counts of this clonotype. The chain recombines TRBV28 with TRBJ2-4; a possible D gene is TRBD2 (6 bases). Looked up from germline, CDR1 is MDHEN and CDR2 is SYDVKM. The ends were cut back, 2 bases at V and 2 bases at J, with 13 bases in the middle. This CDR3 has 16 residues. CDR3 DNA: TGTGCCAGCAGTTTAGCGAGCGGAGGGACCAAAAACATTCAGTACTTC. Amino acids: CASSLASGGTKNIQYF.

CDR3: CASRGLAVTGELFF. CDR3 DNA: TGTGCCAGCAGGGGACTAGCGGTAACCGGGGAGCTGTTTTTT. The chain employs TRBV7-2 and TRBJ2-2; TRBD2 aligns across 11 bases. J lost 5 bases, V lost 6 bases, and 2 bases had no gene match. CDR1 is SGHTA and CDR2 is FQGNSA in the germline V gene. The CDR3 totals 14 residues.

This clonotype was recorded at least ten times. The CDR3 region is CASSTGQINTEAFF. In DNA, the CDR3 is TGCGCCAGCAGCACGGGACAGATAAACACTGAAGCTTTCTTT. J is TRBJ1-1 and V is TRBV5-1; 7 bases align to TRBD1. J gave up 2 bases and V 4 bases, and 5 bases lay outside the gene matches. This CDR3 region has 14 residues. CDR1 and CDR2 (germline): SGHRS, YFSETQ.

The chain joins TRBV7-9 to TRBJ1-4; D gene uncertain. The germline V and J ends were trimmed by 1 base and 7 bases, with 13 bases remaining between them. This CDR3 spans 15 amino acids. Germline values: CDR1 SEHNR, CDR2 FQNEAQ (reference sequence). DNA of the CDR3: TGTGCCAGCAGCTTAGTATCGGGGATCGCTGAAAAACTGTTTTTT. As protein: CASSLVSGIAEKLFF.

The V gene is TRBV25-1, the J gene TRBJ1-1; 8 bases align to TRBD1. The CDR3 is made up of 14 amino acids. The J segment lost 4 bases and the V segment lost 6 bases, leaving 7 bases of the junction unmatched. Per the germline V gene, CDR1 is MGHDK and CDR2 is SYGVNS. As DNA, the CDR3 is TGTGCCAGCAGGGACAGGGCCGGGGGCACTGAAGCTTTCTTT. Encoded protein: CASRDRAGGTEAFF.

V usage is TRBV12-3 or TRBV12-4 and J usage is TRBJ2-5; D unclear. The CDR3 runs 15 residues. Trimming removed 1 base from V and 5 bases from J, with 14 bases in between. DNA of the CDR3: TGTGCCAGCAGTTTAGTAGGGCCCCCGGAGGAGACCCAGTACTTC. Protein sequence: CASSLVGPPEETQYF.

The chain has TRBV10-3 and TRBJ2-7; tentative D call: TRBD2 (5 bases). CDR1 ENHRY and CDR2 SYGVKD come from the germline V gene. V was cut by 11 bases and J by 4 bases, with 30 bases left in between. The CDR3 contains 17 residues. The CDR3 loop is CALRGSVSPNGVYEQYF. The CDR3 coding sequence is TGTGCCCTCCGGGGTAGTGTTTCCCCCAATGGAGTATACGAGCAGTACTTC.

This clonotype was found many times. The chain combines TRBV12-3 or TRBV12-4 with TRBJ2-3, with D unclear. With 7 bases removed from V and 2 bases from J, the gap between germline ends came to 13 bases. This CDR3 comprises 14 residues. CDR3 in DNA: TGTGCCAGCAAGGTGTGGCTGACCACAGATACGCAGTATTTT. The encoded protein is CASKVWLTTDTQYF.

The rearrangement uses TRBV3-1 and TRBJ2-5, with 14 bases fitting TRBD2. The CDR3 loop spans 17 amino acids. J lost 6 bases, V lost 4 bases, and 10 bases had no gene match. Germline V gene lookup returns CDR1 LGHDT and CDR2 YNNKEL (reference sequence). Written as DNA, the CDR3 is TGTGCCAGCAGCCCGCGACTAGCGGGAGGGCTGTCGAAGACCCAGTACTTC. It is translated as CASSPRLAGGLSKTQYF.

This chain connects TRBV29-1 to TRBJ2-2; no reliable D call. Germline-derived CDR1 and CDR2 are SQVTM and ANQGSEA. This CDR3 has 12 residues. Trimming cost V 4 bases and J 4 bases, with 7 bases left between them. The CDR3 region has the DNA TGCAGCGTTGTTGGCTTCACCGGGGAGCTGTTTTTT. Translation gives CSVVGFTGELFF.

This clonotype was counted between two and nine times. This sequence joins TRBV7-9 and TRBJ1-4, with TRBD1 matching over 9 bases. This CDR3 spans 15 amino acids. Losses at the gene ends were 0 bases for V and 6 bases for J; bases not matched to a gene: 2. Germline V gene data show CDR1 as SEHNR and CDR2 as FQNEAQ (reference sequence). CDR3: CASSLAGQGDEKLFF. CDR3 coding DNA: TGTGCCAGCAGCTTAGCGGGACAGGGAGATGAAAAACTGTTTTTT.

V usage is TRBV19 and J usage is TRBJ1-5; D gene unclear. Trimming removed 3 bases at V and 0 bases at J, with 18 bases between. The CDR3 is 18 amino acids. Germline CDR1 is LNHDA and CDR2 is SQIVND (reference sequence). In DNA, the CDR3 is TGTGCCAGTAGTATGGCTACCGCCGGAGGATATAGCAATCAGCCCCAGCATTTT. Translated, it gives CASSMATAGGYSNQPQHF.